Following are 8 T cell receptor beta chains from one sample sequenced in a study of T cells in Graves' hyperthyroidism and ophthalmopathy. Amplification targeted TCR beta CDR3 regions from RNA transcripts. HTBI primers drove first-round RT-PCR of the TCR CDR3. In TCRdb, the multiplex PCR reads were re-called with MiXCR into one record per CDR3 protein. The profile shows roughly 200,000 distinct CDR3 sequences, around a sixth of them singletons. The specimen sequenced was blood. These receptors were obtained from a woman in her forties or fifties with Graves' hyperthyroidism.

This clonotype was observed many times. The gene calls are TRBV27 and TRBJ1-1; possibly TRBD1 for D (5 bases). The length of the CDR3 is 15 residues. V was shortened by 6 bases and J by 0 bases, with 14 bases between the two germline ends. The germline V gene has CDR1 MNHEY and CDR2 SMNVEV (reference sequence). CDR3 loop: CASRDPGRLNTEAFF. The CDR3 DNA reads as TGTGCCAGCAGGGACCCGGGACGCCTGAACACTGAAGCTTTCTTT.

In its sample, this clonotype was seen many times. The rearrangement links TRBV4-2 to TRBJ2-3; 9 bases match TRBD2. The CDR3 extends over 15 amino acids. The J segment lost 1 base and the V segment lost 5 bases, leaving 4 bases of the junction unmatched. The germline CDR1 and CDR2 sequences are LGHNA and YNFKEQ. CDR3 in DNA: TGTGCCAGCAGCTCGACTAGCGGAGGCACAGATACGCAGTATTTT. This translates into CASSSTSGGTDTQYF.

This clonotype has a count of ten or more. The chain employs TRBV29-1 and TRBJ2-2, with TRBD1 identical over 10 bases. The CDR3 spans 15 residues. CDR1 is SQVTM and CDR2 is ANQGSEA in the germline V gene. Trimming took 2 bases from V and 4 from J; bases not matched to a gene: 4. The CDR3 DNA is TGCAGCGTTGAATGGAGGACAGGGGGCACCGGGGAGCTGTTTTTT. Its protein product is CSVEWRTGGTGELFF.

This clonotype showed up many times. The chain joins TRBV13 to TRBJ2-7; a possible D gene is TRBD1 (6 bases). The CDR3 runs to 13 residues. The V and J ends lost 1 base and 6 bases respectively, with 10 bases between them. Germline V lookup: CDR1 PRHDT, CDR2 FYEKMQ (reference sequence). CDR3 sequence: CASSLVQGGEQYF. The CDR3 nucleotides read TGTGCCAGCAGCTTAGTACAGGGTGGCGAGCAGTACTTC.

In its sample, this clonotype was seen many times. This rearrangement joins TRBV13 to TRBJ1-1; 10 bases are shared with TRBD1. The CDR3 contains 17 residues. Trimming cost V 5 bases and J 7 bases; bases outside gene matches: 16. The V gene's germline CDR1 is PRHDT and CDR2 FYEKMQ (reference sequence). CDR3 sequence reads: CASSVYRDRGLHLEAFF. CDR3 DNA sequence: TGTGCCAGCAGCGTATACCGGGACAGGGGACTACATCTTGAAGCTTTCTTT. Full variable domain (missing parts from reference TRBV13 and TRBJ1-1): AAGVIQSPRHLIKEKRETATLKCYPIPRHDTVYWYQQGPGQDPQFLISFYEKMQSDKGSIPDRFSAQQFSDYHSELNMSSLELGDSALYFCASSVYRDRGLHLEAFFGQGTRLTVV.

V and J are TRBV19 and TRBJ1-5; D call uncertain. The CDR3 contains 16 residues. V lost 9 bases and J lost 4, with 22 bases in between. Germline CDR1 and CDR2: LNHDA and SQIVND (reference sequence). The CDR3 loop reads CASIRDGINLNQPQHF. DNA of the CDR3: TGTGCCAGCATTAGAGATGGAATTAACTTGAATCAGCCCCAGCATTTT.

This clonotype was observed many times. V usage is TRBV11-2 and J usage is TRBJ2-5; possibly TRBD2 for D (6 bases). Trimming took off 0 bases at V and 1 base at J, with 9 bases between the two ends. Germline CDR1 is SGHAT and CDR2 is FQNNGV. CDR3 length: 15 residues. CDR3: CASSLDGGIQETQYF. For the CDR3, the DNA is TGTGCCAGCAGCTTAGATGGGGGGATCCAAGAGACCCAGTACTTC.

In this sample, this clonotype turned up many times. The rearrangement joins TRBV12-3 or TRBV12-4 to TRBJ1-4; maybe TRBD1 (6 bases). Trimming pared 6 bases from V and 3 bases from J, leaving 11 bases between. This CDR3 is 14 amino acids long. The CDR3 here is CASSLRGSNEKLFF. In DNA form, the CDR3 reads TGTGCCAGCAGCCTCAGGGGTTCTAATGAAAAACTGTTTTTT.